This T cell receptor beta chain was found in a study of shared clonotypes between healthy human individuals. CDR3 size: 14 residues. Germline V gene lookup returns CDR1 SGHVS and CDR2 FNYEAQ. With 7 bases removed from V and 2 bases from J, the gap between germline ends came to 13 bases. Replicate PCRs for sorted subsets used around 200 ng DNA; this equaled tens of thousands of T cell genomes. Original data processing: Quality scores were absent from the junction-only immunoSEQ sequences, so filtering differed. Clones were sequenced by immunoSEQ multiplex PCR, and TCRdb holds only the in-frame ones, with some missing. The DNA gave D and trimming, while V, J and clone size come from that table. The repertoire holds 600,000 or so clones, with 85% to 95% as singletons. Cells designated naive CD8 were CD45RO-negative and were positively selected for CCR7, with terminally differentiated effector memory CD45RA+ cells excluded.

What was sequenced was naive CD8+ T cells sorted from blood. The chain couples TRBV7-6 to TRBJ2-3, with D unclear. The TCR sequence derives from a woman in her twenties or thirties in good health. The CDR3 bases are TGTGCCAGCACTTCTGTATGGGTCACAGATACGCAGTATTTT. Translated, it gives CASTSVWVTDTQYF.